The 17 T cell receptor beta chains below were found in one sample sequenced in a study of T-cell reconstitution after alpha-beta-depleted transplantation in children. For TCRbeta, the library was prepared with unique molecular identifiers. TCRdb re-derived calls from the PCR reads in MiXCR, one entry per CDR3 protein. The profile shows a few hundred thousand distinct CDR3 sequences, 20% to 30% of them singletons. Sequenced material: PBMCs, mostly from graft donor cells, taken 180 days after TCRalphabeta/CD19-depleted stem cell transplant. All receptors come from a male patient aged 10 to 17 who had a stem cell transplant for acute lymphoblastic leukemia, so the T cells may come from the graft donor.

This clonotype has a handful of counts. The V gene is TRBV5-1, the J gene TRBJ2-1, with D possibly being TRBD1 or TRBD2 (5 bases each). Trimming cost V 5 bases and J 0 bases, with 12 bases left between them. CDR1 and CDR2 from the germline V gene are SGHRS and YFSETQ. The CDR3 is 15 residues long. The CDR3 protein is CASRDRDGSYNEQFF. The CDR3 coding sequence is TGCGCCAGCAGAGACCGGGACGGCTCCTACAATGAGCAGTTCTTC.

The CDR3 sequence: CASSSKSEGPGELFF. The CDR3 DNA reads as TGTGCCAGCAGCTCTAAGAGCGAGGGTCCCGGGGAGCTGTTTTTT. The V and J genes are TRBV7-3 and TRBJ2-2; D might be TRBD2 (5 bases). Germline V gene lookup returns CDR1 SGHTA and CDR2 FQGTGA. This CDR3 region has 15 residues. V lost 4 bases and J 6 bases, leaving 15 bases between the germline ends.

This sequence joins TRBV5-1 and TRBJ1-1; 7 bases line up with TRBD1. Germline values: CDR1 SGHRS, CDR2 YFSETQ. The CDR3 sequence is 16 residues long. The V segment lost 5 bases and the J segment 0 bases; nucleotides outside the gene matches: 10. The CDR3 protein is CASSHERGGLNTEAFF. As DNA, the CDR3 is TGCGCCAGCAGTCACGAGAGAGGGGGCTTGAACACTGAAGCTTTCTTT. Drawing the rest from reference TRBV5-1 and TRBJ1-1, the complete variable domain is KAGVTQTPRYLIKTRGQQVTLSCSPISGHRSVSWYQQTPGQGLQFLFEYFSETQRNKGNFPGRFSGRQFSNSRSEMNVSTLELGDSALYLCASSHERGGLNTEAFFGQGTRLTVV.

This clonotype has just a few counts. The rearrangement uses TRBV20-1 and TRBJ2-7; D possibly corresponds to TRBD2 (6 bases). In germline, CDR1 is DFQATT, CDR2 SNEGSKA (reference sequence). This CDR3 contains 15 residues. Trimming removed 1 base from V and 0 bases from J, with 13 bases in between. CDR3 in amino acids: CSARGSGVSSYEQYF. The CDR3 DNA reads TGCAGTGCTAGAGGGTCGGGAGTGAGCTCCTACGAGCAGTACTTC.

This clonotype was seen a single time. This chain joins TRBV6-1 and TRBJ2-3; 8 nucleotides align to TRBD1. The germline gives CDR1 MNHNS, CDR2 SASEGT. The CDR3 runs 15 residues. The junction had 9 bases not matched to a gene; V was cut back by 6 bases and J by 4 bases. CDR3 residues: CASREQGALADTQYF. The CDR3 DNA is TGTGCCAGCAGAGAGCAGGGGGCGCTGGCAGATACGCAGTATTTT.

There are a few counts of this clonotype. CDR3 residues: CASSLSSGTLYEQYF. CDR3 DNA: TGCGCCAGCAGCTTGAGTAGCGGGACCCTCTACGAGCAGTACTTC. The rearrangement uses TRBV5-1 and TRBJ2-7; 8 bases are shared with TRBD2. The CDR3 spans 15 residues. Trimming at V came to 1 base and at J to 3 bases, leaving 6 bases not matched to a gene. Germline-derived CDR1 and CDR2 are SGHRS and YFSETQ.

This clonotype turned up a few times. The rearrangement links TRBV5-1 to TRBJ2-7; weak D call: TRBD2 (5 bases). CDR1 and CDR2 (germline): SGHRS, YFSETQ. The CDR3 has 17 residues. V dropped 1 base and J dropped 1 base, with 18 bases sitting between them. CDR3 coding DNA: TGCGCCAGCAGCTTGCGGGCGTCCATACTAGTTTCCTACGAGCAGTACTTC. Its translation is CASSLRASILVSYEQYF.

The rearrangement links TRBV14 to TRBJ1-1; D not resolved. Germline V gene sequence: CDR1 SGHDN, CDR2 FVKESK. The V gene lost 4 bases and the J gene lost 2 bases, with 8 bases spanning the gap. This CDR3 region has 13 residues. CDR3 coding DNA: TGTGCCAGCAGCCCCTATCGAAACACTGAAGCTTTCTTT. Protein sequence: CASSPYRNTEAFF. The variable domain in full, with the rest retrieved from reference TRBV14 and TRBJ1-1, is EAGVTQFPSHSVIEKGQTVTLRCDPISGHDNLYWYRRVMGKEIKFLLHFVKESKQDESGMPNNRFLAERTGGTYSTLKVQPAELEDSGVYFCASSPYRNTEAFFGQGTRLTVV.

This chain joins TRBV7-7 and TRBJ2-1; D may be TRBD2 (6 bases). V was cut by 5 bases and J by 15 bases, with 20 bases left in between. Germline CDR1 is SSHAT and CDR2 is FNYEAQ (reference sequence). The CDR3 sequence is 13 residues long. CDR3 sequence (DNA): TGTGCCAGCAGCAGCAGGGTTGCGGGACCCCCGTTCTTC. Protein sequence: CASSSRVAGPPFF.

This clonotype was counted between two and nine times. The rearrangement joins TRBV4-1 to TRBJ2-1; TRBD1 is a possible D gene (5 bases). CDR1 and CDR2 (germline): MGHRA, YSYEKL. V was cut by 0 bases and J by 2 bases, with 17 bases left in between. There are 18 residues in the CDR3. CDR3 protein: CASSQDQFRLRAYNEQFF. The CDR3 region has the DNA TGCGCCAGCAGCCAAGATCAATTCCGACTCAGGGCCTACAATGAGCAGTTCTTC.

This rearrangement joins TRBV14 to TRBJ2-3; D not certain. The CDR3 extends over 14 amino acids. Germline assignment: CDR1 SGHDN and CDR2 FVKESK. V was cut by 0 bases and J by 4 bases, with 8 bases left in between. The CDR3 loop reads CASSQDWMADTQYF. The CDR3 DNA follows: TGTGCCAGCAGCCAAGATTGGATGGCAGATACGCAGTATTTT.

The rearrangement joins TRBV7-8 to TRBJ2-1, with D possibly matching TRBD2 (6 bases). The CDR3 is made up of 16 amino acids. From germline, CDR1 is SGHVS and CDR2 FQNEAQ. The V and J ends lost 1 base and 0 bases respectively, with 10 bases between them. Here the CDR3 reads CASSLGRDSSYNEQFF. The CDR3 coding sequence is TGTGCCAGCAGCTTAGGCCGGGACTCCTCCTACAATGAGCAGTTCTTC.

The chain links TRBV7-9 to TRBJ2-1; either TRBD1 or TRBD2 may supply D (7 bases each). Germline-derived CDR1 and CDR2 are SEHNR and FQNEAQ (reference sequence). CDR3 length: 15 amino acids. The V and J ends lost 1 base and 5 bases respectively, with 12 bases between them. The CDR3 sequence is CASSLGAGGDNEQFF. CDR3 DNA sequence: TGTGCCAGCAGCTTAGGGGCAGGGGGGGACAATGAGCAGTTCTTC.

This clonotype was observed many times. The V and J genes are TRBV12-3 or TRBV12-4 and TRBJ2-1; the match to TRBD2 covers 11 bases. V lost 3 bases, J lost 6 bases, and 4 bases stayed unmatched. This CDR3 region has 15 residues. The CDR3 sequence: CASSLLGLAANEQFF. Here the CDR3 DNA reads TGTGCCAGCAGTTTGTTGGGACTAGCGGCCAATGAGCAGTTCTTC.

The V call is TRBV6-2 or TRBV6-3, the J call TRBJ2-7; 7 bases agree with TRBD1. Germline V gene lookup returns CDR1 MNHEY and CDR2 SVGEGT. The CDR3 spans 14 residues. V was clipped by 0 bases and J by 3 bases; unmatched bases: 2. DNA of the CDR3: TGTGCCAGCAGTTACTCCACAGGGGTCTACGAGCAGTACTTC. Translated: CASSYSTGVYEQYF.

The genes are TRBV27 and TRBJ2-7, with 12 positions matching TRBD1. Trimming removed 2 bases from V and 6 bases from J; junction bases left unmatched: 5. Per the germline V gene, CDR1 is MNHEY and CDR2 is SMNVEV (reference sequence). The CDR3 length is 15 residues. DNA of the CDR3: TGTGCCAGCAGTTTAATAGGGACAGGGGGCGCCGAGCAGTACTTC. It specifies CASSLIGTGGAEQYF.

In this sample, this clonotype turned up many times. V is TRBV27 and J is TRBJ2-7; the D is unclear. Germline CDR1 is MNHEY and CDR2 is SMNVEV (reference sequence). This CDR3 is built from 13 residues. The germline V and J ends were trimmed by 2 bases and 2 bases, with 7 bases remaining between them. The CDR3 protein is CASSLQLTYEQYF. CDR3 nucleotides: TGTGCCAGCAGTTTACAGTTGACCTACGAGCAGTACTTC.